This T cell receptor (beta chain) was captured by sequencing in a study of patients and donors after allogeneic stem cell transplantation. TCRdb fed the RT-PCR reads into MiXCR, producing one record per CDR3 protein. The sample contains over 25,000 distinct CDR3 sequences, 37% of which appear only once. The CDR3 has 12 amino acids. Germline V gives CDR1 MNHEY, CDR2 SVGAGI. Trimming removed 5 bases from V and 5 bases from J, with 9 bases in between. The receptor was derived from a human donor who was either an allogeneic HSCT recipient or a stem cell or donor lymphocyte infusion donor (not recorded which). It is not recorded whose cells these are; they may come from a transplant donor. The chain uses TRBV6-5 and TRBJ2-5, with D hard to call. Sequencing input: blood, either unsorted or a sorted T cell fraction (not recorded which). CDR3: CASSAGGETQYF. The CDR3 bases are TGTGCCAGCAGTGCAGGCGGCGAGACCCAGTACTTC.